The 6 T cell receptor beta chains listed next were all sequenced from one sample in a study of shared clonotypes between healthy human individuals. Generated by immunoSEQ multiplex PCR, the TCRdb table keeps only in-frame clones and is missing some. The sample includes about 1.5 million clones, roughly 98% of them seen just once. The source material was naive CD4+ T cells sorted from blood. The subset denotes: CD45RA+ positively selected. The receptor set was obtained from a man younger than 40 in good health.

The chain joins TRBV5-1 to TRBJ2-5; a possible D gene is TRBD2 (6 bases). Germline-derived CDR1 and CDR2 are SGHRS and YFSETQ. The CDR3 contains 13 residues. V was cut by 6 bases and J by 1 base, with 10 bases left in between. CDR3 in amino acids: CASNLGSQETQYF. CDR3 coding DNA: TGCGCCAGCAACCTCGGGAGCCAAGAGACCCAGTACTTC.

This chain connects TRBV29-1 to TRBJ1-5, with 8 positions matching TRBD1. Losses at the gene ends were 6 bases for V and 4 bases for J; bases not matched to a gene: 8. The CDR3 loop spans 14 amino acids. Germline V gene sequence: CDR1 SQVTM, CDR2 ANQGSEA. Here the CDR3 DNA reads TGCAGCGTCGGGGACAGGTGGGGAAATCAGCCCCAGCATTTT. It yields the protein CSVGDRWGNQPQHF.

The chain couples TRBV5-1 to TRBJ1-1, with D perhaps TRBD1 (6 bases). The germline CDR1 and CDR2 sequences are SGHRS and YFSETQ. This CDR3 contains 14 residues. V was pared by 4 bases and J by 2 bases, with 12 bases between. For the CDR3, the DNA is TGCGCCAGCAGCCCTCAGGGGTCTAACACTGAAGCTTTCTTT. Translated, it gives CASSPQGSNTEAFF. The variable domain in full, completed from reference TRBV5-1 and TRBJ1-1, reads KAGVTQTPRYLIKTRGQQVTLSCSPISGHRSVSWYQQTPGQGLQFLFEYFSETQRNKGNFPGRFSGRQFSNSRSEMNVSTLELGDSALYLCASSPQGSNTEAFFGQGTRLTVV.

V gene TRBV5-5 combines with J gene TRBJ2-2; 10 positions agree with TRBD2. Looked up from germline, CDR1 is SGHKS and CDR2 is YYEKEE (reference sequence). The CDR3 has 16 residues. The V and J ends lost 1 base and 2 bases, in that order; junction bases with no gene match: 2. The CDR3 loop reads CASSLTSGINTGELFF. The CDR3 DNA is TGTGCCAGCAGCTTGACTAGCGGGATAAACACCGGGGAGCTGTTTTTT.

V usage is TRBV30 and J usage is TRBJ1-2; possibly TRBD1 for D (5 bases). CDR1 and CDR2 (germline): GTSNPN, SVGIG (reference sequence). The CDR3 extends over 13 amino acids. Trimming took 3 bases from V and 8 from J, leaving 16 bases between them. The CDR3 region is CAWSGGNLGGYTF. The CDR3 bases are TGTGCCTGGAGCGGGGGGAACCTGGGAGGCTACACCTTC.

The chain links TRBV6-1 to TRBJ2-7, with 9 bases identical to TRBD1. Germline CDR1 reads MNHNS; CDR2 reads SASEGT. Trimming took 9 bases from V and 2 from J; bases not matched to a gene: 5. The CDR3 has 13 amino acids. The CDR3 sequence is CASRDRDTYEQYF. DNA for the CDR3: TGTGCCAGTCGGGACAGGGACACCTACGAGCAGTACTTC.